What follows describes a single TCR beta chain. This CDR3 is 16 amino acids long. Germline-derived CDR1 and CDR2 are MNHNS and SASEGT. V gave up 6 bases and J gave up 10 bases; unmatched junction bases: 11. These data are taken from a study of response to subunit inactivated influenza vaccine. Using its own MiXCR run on the RT-PCR reads, TCRdb lists one record per CDR3 protein. The sample shows about 190,000 distinct CDR3 sequences, about an eighth of them seen only once. This clonotype originated in a man between 50 and 59 years old who received an inactivated influenza vaccine. The material sequenced was CD8+ T cells sorted from PBMCs, taken roughly 5 days after vaccination. V usage is TRBV6-1 and J usage is TRBJ1-6, with TRBD1 identical over 11 bases. The CDR3 bases are TGTGCCAGCAGAGGGAACGCGGGACAGGGGGAATCACCCCTCCACTTT. It codes for CASRGNAGQGESPLHF.